The 7 T cell receptor beta chains reported below all come from one sample, sequenced in a study of shared clonotypes between healthy human individuals (dated by TCRdb to the early 2020s). CD8 naive samples were obtained by positive selection for CCR7 among CD45RO-negative cells, yielding a CD45RA+CCR7+ population from which TemRA cells were excluded. Libraries came from the immunoSEQ multiplex PCR assay. Held by TCRdb, this immuneACCESS table contains in-frame sequences only and omits some clones. Under half of the omission traces to an unresolved V gene where checked; the cause of the rest is unknown. The sample contains almost 700,000 clones, roughly nine tenths of them found a single time. The ten largest clones add up to approximately 25% of the sample. Sequencing used naive CD8+ T cells sorted from blood. The sample's cell subset or site label, decoded: CD45RA+CCR7+. The receptor set was obtained from a man aged 30 to 45 in good health.

The V and J genes are TRBV5-5 and TRBJ1-4, with D tentatively TRBD1 (6 bases). Trimming stripped 4 bases from V and 8 bases from J, with 12 bases between. The CDR3 is 13 amino acids. Germline V gene sequence: CDR1 SGHKS, CDR2 YYEKEE (reference sequence). The CDR3 nucleotides are TGTGCCAGCAGCCCAGGGGCGGGAGAAAAACTGTTTTTT. It specifies CASSPGAGEKLFF.

The V call is TRBV7-2, the J call TRBJ2-7, with 10 nucleotides matching TRBD1. After removal of 5 bases from V and 4 bases from J, the junction contained 5 bases not matched to a gene. The CDR3 is 14 residues long. Germline CDR1 SGHTA, CDR2 FQGNSA. CDR3 amino acids: CASSQTGGVYEQYF. CDR3 bases: TGTGCCAGCAGCCAGACAGGGGGCGTGTACGAGCAGTACTTC.

Many counts were recorded for this clone. This sequence joins TRBV25-1 and TRBJ2-7; 10 bases fit TRBD1. Unmatched junction bases numbered 2, after V lost 4 bases and J lost 2 bases. Germline-derived CDR1 and CDR2 are MGHDK and SYGVNS. The CDR3 length is 14 residues. CDR3 bases: TGTGCCAGCAGTGTTGGACAGGGGGCCTACGAGCAGTACTTC. This translates into CASSVGQGAYEQYF.

This chain joins TRBV9 and TRBJ2-1, with D perhaps TRBD1 or TRBD2 (5 bases each). The V gene lost 3 bases and the J gene lost 4 bases, with 17 bases spanning the gap. CDR1 is SGDLS, CDR2 YYNGEE, per germline. CDR3 length: 16 amino acids. This CDR3 is CASSARRDAQYNEQFF. In DNA form, the CDR3 reads TGTGCCAGCAGCGCTCGCCGGGACGCGCAGTACAATGAGCAGTTCTTC.

The chain is built from TRBV5-4 and TRBJ2-3, with 9 bases lining up with TRBD1. Germline V gene sequence: CDR1 SGHNT, CDR2 YYREEE (reference sequence). CDR3 length: 15 amino acids. V lost 3 bases, J lost 0 bases, and 2 bases stayed unmatched. The CDR3 nucleotides are TGTGCCAGCAGCTGGGGACAGGGTAGCACAGATACGCAGTATTTT. Encoded protein: CASSWGQGSTDTQYF.

The V gene is TRBV7-9, the J gene TRBJ2-3; 9 bases are a match to TRBD2. V dropped 3 bases and J dropped 3; count of bases not matched to a gene: 7. Germline V gives CDR1 SEHNR, CDR2 FQNEAQ (reference sequence). There are 16 residues in the CDR3. The CDR3 here is CASSFPREGATDTQYF. Written as DNA, the CDR3 is TGTGCCAGCAGCTTCCCGCGGGAGGGGGCTACAGATACGCAGTATTTT. Supplemented by reference TRBV7-9 and TRBJ2-3, the full variable domain reads DTGVSQNPRHKITKRGQNVTFRCDPISEHNRLYWYRQTLGQGPEFLTYFQNEAQLEKSRLLSDRFSAERPKGSFSTLEIQRTEQGDSAMYLCASSFPREGATDTQYFGPGTRLTVL.

The chain joins TRBV29-1 to TRBJ2-7, with TRBD1 matching 9 bases. The CDR3 is 13 amino acids. CDR1 and CDR2 from the germline V gene are SQVTM and ANQGSEA. With 8 bases clipped from V and 4 bases from J, the junction kept 9 bases outside the gene matches. The CDR3 bases are TGCAGCTCAACGGACAGGGGCGTATACGAGCAGTACTTC. Its protein product is CSSTDRGVYEQYF.